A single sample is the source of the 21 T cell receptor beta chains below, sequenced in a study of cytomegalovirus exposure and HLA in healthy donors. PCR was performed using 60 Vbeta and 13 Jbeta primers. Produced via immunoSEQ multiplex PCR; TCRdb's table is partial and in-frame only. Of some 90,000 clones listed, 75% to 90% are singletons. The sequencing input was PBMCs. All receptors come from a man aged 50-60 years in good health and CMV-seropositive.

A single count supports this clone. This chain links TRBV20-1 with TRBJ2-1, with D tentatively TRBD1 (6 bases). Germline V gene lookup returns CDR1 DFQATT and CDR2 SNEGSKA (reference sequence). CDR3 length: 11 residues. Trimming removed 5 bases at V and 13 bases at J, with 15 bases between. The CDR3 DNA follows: TGCAGTGCTGGGGGCCATTTTCGACAGTTCTTC. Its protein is CSAGGHFRQFF.

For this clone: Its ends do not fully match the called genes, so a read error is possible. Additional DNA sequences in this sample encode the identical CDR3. This CDR3 is CASSLEADFSNEQFF. CDR3 bases: TGCGCCAGCAGCTTAGAGGCAGATTTTTCCAATGAGCAGTTCTTC. This chain connects TRBV11-2 to TRBJ2-1; no definite D call. The CDR3 length is 15 residues. CDR1 and CDR2 from the germline V gene are SGHAT and FQNNGV.

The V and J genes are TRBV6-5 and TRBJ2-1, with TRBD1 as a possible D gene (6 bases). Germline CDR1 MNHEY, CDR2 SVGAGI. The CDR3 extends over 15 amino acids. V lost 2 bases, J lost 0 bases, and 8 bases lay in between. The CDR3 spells CASSYMDSSYNEQFF. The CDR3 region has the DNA TGTGCCAGCAGTTACATGGACAGCTCCTACAATGAGCAGTTCTTC.

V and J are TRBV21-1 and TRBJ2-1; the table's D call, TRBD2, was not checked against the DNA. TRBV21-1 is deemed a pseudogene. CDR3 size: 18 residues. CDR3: CASSQKGRAGVAHNEQFF. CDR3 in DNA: TGTGCCAGCAGTCAGAAGGGGCGAGCGGGAGTCGCGCACAATGAGCAGTTCTTC.

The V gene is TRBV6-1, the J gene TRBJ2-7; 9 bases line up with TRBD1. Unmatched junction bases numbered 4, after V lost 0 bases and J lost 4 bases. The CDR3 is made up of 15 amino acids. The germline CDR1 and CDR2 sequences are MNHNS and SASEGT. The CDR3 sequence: CASSEADRGPYEQYF. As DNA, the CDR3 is TGTGCCAGCAGTGAAGCGGACAGGGGACCTTACGAGCAGTACTTC.

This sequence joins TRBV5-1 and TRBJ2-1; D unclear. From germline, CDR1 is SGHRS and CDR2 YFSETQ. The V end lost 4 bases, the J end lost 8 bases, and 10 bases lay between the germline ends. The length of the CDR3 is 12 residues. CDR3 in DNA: TGCGCCAGCAGCCCGGCAGGCGATGAGCAGTTCTTC. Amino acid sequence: CASSPAGDEQFF.

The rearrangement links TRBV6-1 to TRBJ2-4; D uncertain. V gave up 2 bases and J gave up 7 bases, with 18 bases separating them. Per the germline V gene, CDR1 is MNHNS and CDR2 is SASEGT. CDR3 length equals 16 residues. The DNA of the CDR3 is TGTGCCAGCAGTGAATTAGCTGCTCCGATTTTGAACATTCAGTACTTC. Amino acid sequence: CASSELAAPILNIQYF.

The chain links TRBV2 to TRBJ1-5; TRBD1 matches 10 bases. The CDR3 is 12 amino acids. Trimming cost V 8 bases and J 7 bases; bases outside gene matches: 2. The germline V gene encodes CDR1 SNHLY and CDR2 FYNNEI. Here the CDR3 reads CASGDRGQPQHF. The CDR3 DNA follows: TGTGCCAGCGGGGACAGGGGACAGCCCCAGCATTTT.

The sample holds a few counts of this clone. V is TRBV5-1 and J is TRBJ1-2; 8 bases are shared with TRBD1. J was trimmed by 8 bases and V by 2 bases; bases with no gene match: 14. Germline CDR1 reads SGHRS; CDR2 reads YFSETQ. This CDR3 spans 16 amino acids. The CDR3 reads CASSLLTGQGRQGYTF. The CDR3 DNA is TGCGCCAGCAGCTTATTAACTGGACAGGGCCGACAAGGCTACACCTTC.

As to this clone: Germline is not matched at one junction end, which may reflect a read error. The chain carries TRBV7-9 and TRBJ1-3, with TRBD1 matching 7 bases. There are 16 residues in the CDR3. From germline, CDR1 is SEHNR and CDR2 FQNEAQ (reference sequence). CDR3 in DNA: TGTTCCAGCAGACCCAACCGGGACAGCTCTGGAAACACCATATATTTT. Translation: CSSRPNRDSSGNTIYF.

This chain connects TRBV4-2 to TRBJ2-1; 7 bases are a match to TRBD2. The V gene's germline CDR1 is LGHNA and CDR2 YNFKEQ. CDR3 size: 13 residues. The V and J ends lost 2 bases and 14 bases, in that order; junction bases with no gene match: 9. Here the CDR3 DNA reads TGTGCCAGCAGCCAAAGGGGAGGGAGAGATGAGTTCTTC. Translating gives CASSQRGGRDEFF.

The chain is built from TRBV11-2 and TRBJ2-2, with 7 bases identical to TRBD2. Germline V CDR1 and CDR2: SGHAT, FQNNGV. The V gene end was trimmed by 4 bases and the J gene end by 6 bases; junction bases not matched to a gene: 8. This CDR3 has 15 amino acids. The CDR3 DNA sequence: TGTGCCAGCAGCTCGGGGACTACAGAATCCGGGGAGCTGTTTTTT. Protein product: CASSSGTTESGELFF. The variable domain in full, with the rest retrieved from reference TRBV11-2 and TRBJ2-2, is EAGVAQSPRYKIIEKRQSVAFWCNPISGHATLYWYQQILGQGPKLLIQFQNNGVVDDSQLPKDRFSAERLKGVDSTLKIQPAKLEDSAVYLCASSSGTTESGELFFGEGSRLTVL.

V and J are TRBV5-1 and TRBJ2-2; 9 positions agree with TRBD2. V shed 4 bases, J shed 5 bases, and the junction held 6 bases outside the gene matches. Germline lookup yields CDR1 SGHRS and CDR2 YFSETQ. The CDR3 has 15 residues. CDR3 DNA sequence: TGCGCCAGCAGCGCGGCTAGCGGGATGACCGGGGAGCTGTTTTTT. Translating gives CASSAASGMTGELFF.

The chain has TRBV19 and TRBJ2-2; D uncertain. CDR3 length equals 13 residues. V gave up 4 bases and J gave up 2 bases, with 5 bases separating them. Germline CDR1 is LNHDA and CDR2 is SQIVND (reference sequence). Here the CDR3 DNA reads TGTGCCAGTAGTAACAGTAACACCGGGGAGCTGTTTTTT. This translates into CASSNSNTGELFF.

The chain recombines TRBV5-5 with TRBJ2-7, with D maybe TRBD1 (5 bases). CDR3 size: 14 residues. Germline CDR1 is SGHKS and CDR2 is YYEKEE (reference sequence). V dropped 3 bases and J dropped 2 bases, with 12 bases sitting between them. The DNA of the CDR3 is TGTGCCAGCAGCTGGGGCCTTGGGGCCTACGAGCAGTACTTC. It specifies CASSWGLGAYEQYF.

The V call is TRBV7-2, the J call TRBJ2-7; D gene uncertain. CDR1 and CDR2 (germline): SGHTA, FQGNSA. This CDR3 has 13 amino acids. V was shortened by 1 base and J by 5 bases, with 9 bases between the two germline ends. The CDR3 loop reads CASSLGIRDEQYF. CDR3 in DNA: TGTGCCAGCAGCTTAGGGATCCGGGACGAGCAGTACTTC.

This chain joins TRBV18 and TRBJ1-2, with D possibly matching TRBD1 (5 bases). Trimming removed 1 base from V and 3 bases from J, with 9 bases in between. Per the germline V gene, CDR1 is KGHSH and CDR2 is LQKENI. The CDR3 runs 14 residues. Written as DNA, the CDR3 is TGTGCCAGCTCACCACTAGGGGATGACTATGGCTACACCTTC. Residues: CASSPLGDDYGYTF.

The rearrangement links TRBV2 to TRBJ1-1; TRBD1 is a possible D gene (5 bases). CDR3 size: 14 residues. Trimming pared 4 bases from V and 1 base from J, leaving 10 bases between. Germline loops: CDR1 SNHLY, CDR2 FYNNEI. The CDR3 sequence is CASSVRGTNTEAFF. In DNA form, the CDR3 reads TGTGCCAGCAGTGTGCGGGGGACGAACACTGAAGCTTTCTTT.

The CDR3 here is CAISESGDRGTEAFF. CDR3 DNA sequence: TGTGCCATCAGTGAGTCCGGGGACAGGGGGACTGAAGCTTTCTTT. J is TRBJ1-1 and V is TRBV10-3, with 11 positions matching TRBD1. Unmatched junction bases numbered 2, after V lost 0 bases and J lost 5 bases. This CDR3 is 15 amino acids long. Germline lookup yields CDR1 ENHRY and CDR2 SYGVKD.

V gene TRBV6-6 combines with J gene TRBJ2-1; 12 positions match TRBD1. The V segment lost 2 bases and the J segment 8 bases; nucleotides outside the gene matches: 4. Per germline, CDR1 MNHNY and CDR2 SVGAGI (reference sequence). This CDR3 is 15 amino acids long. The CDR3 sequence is CASSYQGQGAYEQFF. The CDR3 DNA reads TGTGCCAGCAGTTACCAGGGACAGGGGGCCTATGAGCAGTTCTTC.

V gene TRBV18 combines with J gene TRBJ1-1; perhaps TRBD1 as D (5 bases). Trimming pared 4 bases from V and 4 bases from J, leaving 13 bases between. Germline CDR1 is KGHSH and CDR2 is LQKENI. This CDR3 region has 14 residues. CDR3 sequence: CASSLTGESTEAFF. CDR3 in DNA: TGTGCCAGCTCACTCACGGGGGAGAGCACTGAAGCTTTCTTT.